Listed below are T cell receptor beta chains from one sample, sequenced in a study of cytomegalovirus exposure and HLA in healthy donors. Repertoires were generated with immunoSEQ multiplex PCR, while TCRdb's copy carries only in-frame clones and drops some. Among about 150,000 clones, around 68% were seen once, and the ten largest hold approximately 2.1%. The sequencing input was PBMCs. Source of these receptors: a man aged 30 to 39 in good health and CMV-seronegative. CDR3s include the opening cysteine and the closing phenylalanine or tryptophan. Each record gives: V gene, J gene, clone size, D gene, CDR3 DNA, CDR3 protein. D genes are given only for firm matches. Clone sizes are given selectively: once, few, many, or a class where the clone is expanded.

TRBV2	TRBJ1-4	few	NA	TGTGCCAGCAGTGTTACACAGGGAGCGAATGAAAAACTGTTTTTT	CASSVTQGANEKLFF
TRBV28	TRBJ2-2	NA	NA	TGTGCCAGGGGAACACAGGGGAACACCGGGGAGCTGTTTTTT	CARGTQGNTGELFF
TRBV7-2	TRBJ1-2	NA	TRBD1	TGTGCCAGCAGCTTAAGTGGGACAGAGATTCTCTCCTACCCCTTC	CASSLSGTEILSYPF
TRBV5-1	TRBJ2-2	NA	TRBD2	TGCGCCAGCAGCACCTCGACTAGCCCTTCGGTCGGGGAGCTGTTTTTT	CASSTSTSPSVGELFF
TRBV18	TRBJ1-2	NA	NA	TGTGCCAGCTCACCCGAGAAAGACTATGGCTACACCTTC	CASSPEKDYGYTF
TRBV7-7	TRBJ2-6	NA	NA	TGTGCTAGCAGCTTCGAATCTGAGGCTGGGGCCAACGTCCTGACTTTC	CASSFESEAGANVLTF
TRBV6-5	TRBJ2-2	few	NA	TGTGCCAGCAGTTACGTGGCGACGGGCACCGGGGAGCTGTTTTTT	CASSYVATGTGELFF
TRBV7-2	TRBJ1-1	NA	NA	TGTGCCAGCAGCTTGGGTGGACAGATGAACACTGAAGCTTTCTTT	CASSLGGQMNTEAFF
TRBV28	TRBJ1-2	NA	TRBD1	TGTGCCAGCAGCGGGGGACAGACTTTTAACTATGGCTACACCTTC	CASSGGQTFNYGYTF
TRBV27	TRBJ2-1	NA	TRBD2	TGTGCCAGCACTCCCCGACTAGCGGGGGGCCGCGTCCCGGTCTTC	CASTPRLAGGRVPVF
TRBV6-1	TRBJ2-7	NA	NA	TGTGCCAGCAGGACTGCCGGGACTGCCTGGGACGAGCAGTACTTC	CASRTAGTAWDEQYF
TRBV5-1	TRBJ2-3	NA	TRBD2	TGCGCCAGCTTCGTTGGGACTAGCGGGGGGACAGATACGCAGTATTTT	CASFVGTSGGTDTQYF
TRBV6-6	TRBJ2-5	NA	TRBD1	TGTGCCAGCAGTAGACAGGGGGCCGAGACCCAGTACTTC	CASSRQGAETQYF
TRBV10-3	TRBJ2-1	few	TRBD1	TGTGCCATCAGACCGACAGGGGATGGGGACAATGAGCAGTTCTTC	CAIRPTGDGDNEQFF
TRBV6-1	TRBJ2-5	NA	NA	TGTGCCAGCAGTCCTAGGACTGATGCGGAGACCCAGTACTTC	CASSPRTDAETQYF
TRBV7-2	TRBJ2-7	NA	TRBD1	TGTGCCAGCAGCCCCAGACAGGGGAAATACGAGCAGTACTTC	CASSPRQGKYEQYF
TRBV4-3	TRBJ2-7	few	NA	TGCGCCAGCAGCCAAACAGGGAACGAGCAGTACTTC	CASSQTGNEQYF
TRBV7-9	TRBJ2-7	NA	TRBD1	TGTGCCAGCAGCTCCGGACAGGGTGGTGGTTACGAGCAGTACTTC	CASSSGQGGGYEQYF
TRBV4-3	TRBJ1-2	NA	NA	TGCGCCAGCAGCCAAGAGGGAAGAGGGTGGAACTATGGCTACACCTTC	CASSQEGRGWNYGYTF
TRBV5-8	TRBJ2-2	NA	TRBD2	TGTGCCAGCAACCTCATTATACGACTAGCGACGAACACCGGGGAGCTGTTTTTT	CASNLIIRLATNTGELFF
TRBV4-1	TRBJ1-1	many	NA	TGCGCCAGCAGCCAATACTGGGGGCATGAAGCTTTCTTT	CASSQYWGHEAFF
TRBV7-8	TRBJ1-4	NA	NA	TGTGCCAGCAGCTCAACAGGTGCAACTAATGAAAAACTGTTTTTT	CASSSTGATNEKLFF
TRBV4-2	TRBJ2-1	NA	TRBD1	TGTGCCAGCAGCCAAGAGACAGGGCCCAATGAGCAGTTCTTC	CASSQETGPNEQFF
TRBV7-9	TRBJ1-2	NA	NA	TGTGCCAGCAGCTACATAGGTCGGGGCTATGGCTACACCTTC	CASSYIGRGYGYTF
TRBV21-1	TRBJ2-5	NA	NA	TGTGCCAGCAGCTACACAGGGGTAGAGACCCAGTACTTC	CASSYTGVETQYF
TRBV4-3	TRBJ2-3	NA	TRBD2	TGCGCCAGCAGCCAAGATATACTAGCGGGGGAAGATACGCAGTATTTT	CASSQDILAGEDTQYF
TRBV5-1	TRBJ1-2	NA	NA	TGCGCCAGCAGCTCGGACAGTTTGAACTATGGCTACACCTTC	CASSSDSLNYGYTF
TRBV27	TRBJ2-7	NA	TRBD1	TGTGCCAGCAGTTTATCGGGCAGGGGGCGCGAGCAGTACTTC	CASSLSGRGREQYF
TRBV7-6	TRBJ2-5	NA	TRBD2	TGTGCCAGCAGCAGACTAGCGGGGGAAGAGACCCAGTACTTC	CASSRLAGEETQYF
TRBV7-8	TRBJ2-5	NA	TRBD2	TGTGCCAGCAGCTCCAGACTAGCCCTCGATTTGGAGACCCAGTACTTC	CASSSRLALDLETQYF
TRBV7-2	TRBJ2-5	NA	NA	TGTGCCAGCAGCTGGCCCGGACAGCAAGAGACCCAGTACTTC	CASSWPGQQETQYF
TRBV9	TRBJ2-2	NA	TRBD1	TGTGCCAGCACAACAGGGGGAACCGGGGAGCTGTTTTTT	CASTTGGTGELFF
TRBV7-2	TRBJ2-6	NA	NA	TGTGCCAGCAGACTAGGGGGATCTGGGGCCAACGTCCTGACTTTC	CASRLGGSGANVLTF
TRBV5-6	TRBJ1-2	once	NA	TGTGCCAGCAGCTTGGCCTCCCGACCCTGGGGCTACCCCTTC	CASSLASRPWGYPF
TRBV18	TRBJ1-1	NA	TRBD1	TGTGCCAGCTCACCAGACAGGGGCCAGAACACTGAAGCTTTCTTT	CASSPDRGQNTEAFF
TRBV4-2	TRBJ2-7	NA	TRBD2	TGTGCCAGCAGTTACAGCGGGGGAGGGTCCTACGAGCAGTACTTC	CASSYSGGGSYEQYF
TRBV15	TRBJ1-3	NA	NA	TGTGCCACCAGCAGAGGGGCGTCTGGAAACACCATATATTTT	CATSRGASGNTIYF
TRBV4-2	TRBJ2-2	NA	TRBD2	TGTGCCAGCAGCCAACGCGGGGGGCCCACCGGGGAGCTGTTTTTT	CASSQRGGPTGELFF
TRBV29-1	TRBJ1-1	NA	NA	TGCAGCGTTGATTACCTATTGAACACTGAAGCTTTCTTT	CSVDYLLNTEAFF
TRBV14	TRBJ1-2	once	NA	TGTGCCAGCAGCCAAGCCCCCATCTATGGCTACACCTTC	CASSQAPIYGYTF
TRBV2	TRBJ1-1	NA	NA	TGTGCCAGCAGCCTAAGGGGCGGGAACACTGAAGCTTTCTTT	CASSLRGGNTEAFF
TRBV30	TRBJ1-3	NA	NA	TGTGCCCTCAGGGACACCTCCTCTGGAAACACCATATATTTT	CALRDTSSGNTIYF